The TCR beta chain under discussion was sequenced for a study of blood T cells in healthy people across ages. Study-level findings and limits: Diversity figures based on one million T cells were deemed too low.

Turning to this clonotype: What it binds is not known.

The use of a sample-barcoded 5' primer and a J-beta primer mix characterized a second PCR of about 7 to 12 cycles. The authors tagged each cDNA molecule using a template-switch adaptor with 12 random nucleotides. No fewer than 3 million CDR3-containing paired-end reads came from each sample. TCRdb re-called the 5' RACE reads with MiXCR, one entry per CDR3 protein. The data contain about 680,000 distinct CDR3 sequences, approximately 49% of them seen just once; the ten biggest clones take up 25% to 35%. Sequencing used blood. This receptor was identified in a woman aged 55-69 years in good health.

In DNA, the CDR3 is TGTGCCAGCAGCTCACCCCACACCATTAGCACAGATACGCAGTATTTT. Its protein is CASSSPHTISTDTQYF. The chain employs TRBV5-4 and TRBJ2-3; D is uncertain. The V end lost 3 bases, the J end lost 0 bases, and 14 bases lay between the germline ends. Germline V gives CDR1 SGHNT, CDR2 YYREEE (reference sequence). The CDR3 covers 16 residues.